This TCR beta chain was recovered during a study of T cell responses to AZD1222 COVID-19 vaccine. Study observations and caveats: None of the repertoires were sampled until the peak T cell response had passed.

CDR1 is MRHNA, CDR2 SNTAGT, per germline. The CDR3 is 15 amino acids. The ends lost 3 bases at V and 1 base at J; junction bases unmatched: 2. As to this clone: Its antigen remains unidentified.

TCRdb keeps only in-frame clones here, not all; method: immunoSEQ multiplex PCR. This repertoire shows around 25,000 clones, around 90% found once; its top ten account for approximately 30%. This sample comprised peripheral blood, obtained 28 days after the second AZD1222 dose. The TCR comes from an adult who received the AZD1222 COVID-19 vaccine. The chain links TRBV6-4 to TRBJ2-5, with 10 positions matching TRBD2. CDR3 loop: CASSETSGSQETQYF. The CDR3 DNA reads TGTGCCAGCAGTGAGACTAGCGGGTCCCAAGAGACCCAGTACTTC.